This passage covers 32 T cell receptor beta chains from one sample sequenced in a study of naive and memory T cell subsets. Two oligonucleotides, mixed equimolar, formed the beta constant-region primer covering TRBC1 and TRBC2. Nested alpha and beta constant-region primers with the SP2 primer drove four PCR rounds on ligated cDNA. TCRdb redid the calling of the UMI-ligation and nested PCR reads with MiXCR, one entry per CDR3 protein. The sample contains about 120,000 distinct CDR3 sequences, 35% to 40% of which appear only once. The sequencing input was central memory CD4+ T cells from blood. These receptors all stem from a human donor in good health.

This clonotype was counted a few times. The chain employs TRBV28 and TRBJ2-1, with TRBD2 identical over 9 bases. The J segment lost 6 bases and the V segment lost 5 bases, leaving 5 bases of the junction unmatched. CDR1 and CDR2 from the germline V gene are MDHEN and SYDVKM. This CDR3 has 14 residues. CDR3 loop: CASSRLAGSNEQFF. The CDR3 DNA is TGTGCCAGCAGTAGGCTAGCGGGGTCCAATGAGCAGTTCTTC.

The J gene is TRBJ2-7, the V gene TRBV11-2; 12 positions match TRBD2. Losses at the gene ends were 3 bases for V and 4 bases for J; bases not matched to a gene: 7. The CDR3 has 16 residues. The germline V gene encodes CDR1 SGHAT and CDR2 FQNNGV. Here the CDR3 reads CASSFGLAGLGYEQYF. The CDR3 bases are TGTGCCAGCAGCTTTGGACTAGCGGGACTGGGTTACGAGCAGTACTTC.

This clonotype occurred a few times. This chain links TRBV4-3 with TRBJ2-7; 8 bases fit TRBD2. The germline CDR1 and CDR2 sequences are LGHNA and YSLEER. V shed 4 bases and J 3 bases; nucleotides not matched to a gene: 8. The CDR3 is made up of 15 amino acids. CDR3 loop: CASSPGTSVNYEQYF. The CDR3 region has the DNA TGCGCCAGCAGCCCCGGGACTAGTGTTAACTACGAGCAGTACTTC.

This clonotype was observed a handful of times. V usage is TRBV5-1 and J usage is TRBJ1-1; the D gene is possibly TRBD1 (5 bases). Trimming took off 0 bases at V and 5 bases at J, with 17 bases between the two ends. The CDR3 is made up of 16 amino acids. Germline-derived CDR1 and CDR2 are SGHRS and YFSETQ. The CDR3 here is CASSLDSIGWGTEAFF. Written as DNA, the CDR3 is TGCGCCAGCAGCTTGGATTCCATAGGTTGGGGGACTGAAGCTTTCTTT.

This clonotype was picked up a small number of times. The CDR3 DNA is TGTGCCAGCAGCTTGGACGGGAGGGGTACGCAGTATTTT. This translates into CASSLDGRGTQYF. The chain joins TRBV7-9 to TRBJ2-3; 8 positions agree with TRBD2. V lost 3 bases and J lost 8; bases outside the gene matches: 4. CDR3 length: 13 residues. Looked up from germline, CDR1 is SEHNR and CDR2 is FQNEAQ (reference sequence).

This clonotype turned up a few times. The chain is built from TRBV5-1 and TRBJ2-7, with D possibly being TRBD1 (5 bases). The CDR3 has 16 residues. Trimming shortened V by 0 bases and J by 5 bases, and 18 bases separated the two germline ends. The germline gives CDR1 SGHRS, CDR2 YFSETQ. This chain's CDR3 is CASSLESRAGLDEQYF. CDR3 DNA: TGCGCCAGCAGCTTGGAATCCCGGGCAGGGCTCGACGAGCAGTACTTC.

The chain couples TRBV6-2 or TRBV6-3 to TRBJ2-3; TRBD2 matches 9 bases. V was clipped by 6 bases and J by 0 bases; unmatched bases: 4. CDR3 length: 15 residues. CDR1 is MNHEY and CDR2 is SVGEGT in the germline V gene. The CDR3 protein is CASRLAGLSTDTQYF. The DNA of the CDR3 is TGTGCCAGCAGGCTAGCGGGACTTAGCACAGATACGCAGTATTTT.

The gene calls are TRBV4-3 and TRBJ2-7; D uncertain. CDR1 LGHNA and CDR2 YSLEER come from the germline V gene. Deletions cut 1 base from V and 2 bases from J, with 9 bases between. This CDR3 spans 14 amino acids. The CDR3 sequence is CASSQGTHAYEQYF. The CDR3 bases are TGCGCCAGCAGCCAAGGAACACATGCCTACGAGCAGTACTTC.

This clonotype showed up many times. The gene calls are TRBV7-2 and TRBJ2-1; 13 nucleotides agree with TRBD2. The V gene's germline CDR1 is SGHTA and CDR2 FQGNSA. The CDR3 covers 16 residues. V shed 0 bases, J shed 8 bases, and the junction held 4 bases outside the gene matches. The DNA for the CDR3 is TGTGCCAGCAGCTTAGCAGGGACTAGCGGGATTGATGAGCAGTTCTTC. It codes for CASSLAGTSGIDEQFF. Looking up the rest from reference TRBV7-2 and TRBJ2-1 gives the full variable domain: GAGVSQSPSNKVTEKGKDVELRCDPISGHTALYWYRQSLGQGLEFLIYFQGNSAPDKSGLPSDRFSAERTGGSVSTLTIQRTQQEDSAVYLCASSLAGTSGIDEQFFGPGTRLTVL.

The genes are TRBV6-1 and TRBJ2-7; D is unresolved. The CDR3 length is 14 residues. Trimming cost V 2 bases and J 5 bases, with 13 bases left between them. Germline CDR1 MNHNS, CDR2 SASEGT. This CDR3 is CASSEHGPRNEQYF. The DNA of the CDR3 is TGTGCCAGCAGTGAACATGGTCCCCGTAACGAGCAGTACTTC.

This clonotype occurred a few times. One base away lies a much larger clone, so this may be a sequencing read error. The chain recombines TRBV7-2 with TRBJ2-5; D remains unclear. Germline assignment: CDR1 SGHTA and CDR2 FQGNSA. CDR3 length: 12 residues. Deletions cut 1 base from V and 2 bases from J, with 2 bases between. CDR3 residues: CASSLGQETQYF. The CDR3 DNA is TGTGCCAGCAGCTTAGGACAAGAGACCCAGTACTTC.

This clonotype showed up just a few times. The chain has TRBV30 and TRBJ2-3; tentative D call: TRBD2 (6 bases). CDR1 is GTSNPN and CDR2 is SVGIG in the germline V gene (reference sequence). Trimming took 1 base from V and 6 from J, leaving 14 bases between them. The CDR3 consists of 14 residues. CDR3 in amino acids: CAWSAVISGDTQYF. In DNA, the CDR3 is TGTGCCTGGAGTGCGGTGATAAGCGGGGATACGCAGTATTTT. The variable domain in full, with the rest retrieved from reference TRBV30 and TRBJ2-3, is SQTIHQWPATLVQPVGSPLSLECTVEGTSNPNLYWYRQAAGRGLQLLFYSVGIGQISSEVPQNLSASRPQDRQFILSSKKLLLSDSGFYLCAWSAVISGDTQYFGPGTRLTVL.

This chain uses TRBV5-1 with TRBJ2-1; TRBD2 aligns across 10 bases. CDR3 size: 15 residues. After removal of 5 bases from V and 6 bases from J, the junction contained 8 bases not matched to a gene. In germline, CDR1 is SGHRS, CDR2 YFSETQ. The DNA of the CDR3 is TGCGCCAGCAGAAACGGACTAGCGGTTAGCAATGAGCAGTTCTTC. The encoded protein is CASRNGLAVSNEQFF.

The chain is built from TRBV12-3 or TRBV12-4 and TRBJ1-5; TRBD1 aligns across 7 bases. Germline trimming cut 1 base from V and 3 bases from J; bases unmatched to any gene: 3. This CDR3 is 15 amino acids long. CDR3 nucleotide sequence: TGTGCCAGCAGTTTAGGGCAGGGGGTCAATCAGCCCCAGCATTTT. Amino acids: CASSLGQGVNQPQHF.

The chain links TRBV27 to TRBJ2-5; a weak D match, TRBD2 (5 bases). Trimming removed 0 bases at V and 5 bases at J, with 13 bases between. The CDR3 has 15 residues. Germline V gives CDR1 MNHEY, CDR2 SMNVEV (reference sequence). The CDR3 loop is CASSLSGVAKETQYF. DNA for the CDR3: TGTGCCAGCAGTTTATCGGGAGTAGCGAAGGAGACCCAGTACTTC.

This clonotype was observed a handful of times. The chain couples TRBV28 to TRBJ1-2, with 9 nucleotides matching TRBD1. From germline, CDR1 is MDHEN and CDR2 SYDVKM. The junction had 6 bases not matched to a gene; V was cut back by 3 bases and J by 7 bases. There are 14 residues in the CDR3. This CDR3 is CASSFTGGDRGYTF. CDR3 sequence (DNA): TGTGCCAGCAGTTTCACAGGGGGCGATCGTGGCTACACCTTC.

Here the CDR3 DNA reads TGTGCCAGTAGTATCCCCCCCCCGAGCAGGGGTGGTGAGCAGTTCTTC. Protein product: CASSIPPPSRGGEQFF. The chain employs TRBV19 and TRBJ2-1, with D maybe TRBD1 (6 bases). Germline lookup yields CDR1 LNHDA and CDR2 SQIVND (reference sequence). With 3 bases removed from V and 9 bases from J, the gap between germline ends came to 21 bases. CDR3 length: 16 residues.

This chain joins TRBV20-1 and TRBJ2-1; D ambiguous. Germline V gives CDR1 DFQATT, CDR2 SNEGSKA (reference sequence). Trimming removed 6 bases from V and 0 bases from J, with 18 bases in between. The CDR3 length is 16 residues. The CDR3 nucleotides are TGCAGTGCCCCCTTGGGCATTTTGAGCTCCTACAATGAGCAGTTCTTC. It codes for CSAPLGILSSYNEQFF.

The genes are TRBV6-2 or TRBV6-3 and TRBJ2-3; 12 bases agree with TRBD1. The trim removed 6 bases at V and 4 bases at J, leaving 11 bases unmatched. The CDR3 sequence is 17 residues long. Germline-derived CDR1 and CDR2 are MNHEY and SVGEGT. CDR3 nucleotide sequence: TGTGCCAGCAGCCCCAATCCGGGACAGGGGGCGTCAGATACGCAGTATTTT. Translating it yields CASSPNPGQGASDTQYF.

V is TRBV5-1 and J is TRBJ2-3, with 12 bases that match TRBD2. Germline loops: CDR1 SGHRS, CDR2 YFSETQ. The CDR3 is 17 amino acids. V dropped 4 bases and J dropped 2; count of bases not matched to a gene: 8. The CDR3 nucleotides are TGCGCCAGCAGCACCGGACTAGCGGGAAAATTCACAGATACGCAGTATTTT. Translating gives CASSTGLAGKFTDTQYF.

In its sample, this clonotype was seen a few times. V and J are TRBV3-1 and TRBJ2-2; 9 nucleotides line up with TRBD2. This CDR3 contains 16 residues. CDR1 and CDR2 (germline): LGHDT, YNNKEL (reference sequence). J lost 6 bases, V lost 6 bases, and 11 bases had no gene match. Here the CDR3 reads CASRPTGTSYAGELFF. In DNA, the CDR3 is TGTGCCAGCAGGCCCACTGGGACTAGCTATGCCGGGGAGCTGTTTTTT.

The V and J genes are TRBV2 and TRBJ2-7; 11 bases are shared with TRBD2. The length of the CDR3 is 14 residues. The ends lost 6 bases at V and 3 bases at J; junction bases unmatched: 4. Per germline, CDR1 SNHLY and CDR2 FYNNEI. The CDR3 bases are TGTGCCAGCAGCGTAGCGGGAGGGCGCTACGAGCAGTACTTC. It yields the protein CASSVAGGRYEQYF.

The gene calls are TRBV29-1 and TRBJ2-2, with TRBD2 identical over 7 bases. J lost 1 base, V lost 8 bases, and 4 bases had no gene match. CDR1 is SQVTM and CDR2 is ANQGSEA in the germline V gene. The length of the CDR3 is 13 residues. CDR3: CSSSGGNTGELFF. CDR3 nucleotide sequence: TGCAGCTCTAGCGGAGGGAACACCGGGGAGCTGTTTTTT.

This rearrangement joins TRBV7-2 to TRBJ2-7; 10 nucleotides match TRBD1. The CDR3 contains 15 residues. Unmatched junction bases numbered 4, after V lost 0 bases and J lost 5 bases. Per germline, CDR1 SGHTA and CDR2 FQGNSA. The chain's CDR3 is CASSLAGQGLHEQYF. The CDR3 DNA reads as TGTGCCAGCAGCTTAGCGGGACAGGGGCTCCACGAGCAGTACTTC.

J is TRBJ2-6 and V is TRBV6-5, with D perhaps matching TRBD1 or TRBD2 (5 bases each). Between the trimmed V and J ends, which lost 3 bases and 0 bases, there was a span of 15 bases. Germline lookup yields CDR1 MNHEY and CDR2 SVGAGI. The CDR3 runs to 18 residues. The CDR3 loop is CASSYTGRQISGANVLTF. As DNA, the CDR3 is TGTGCCAGCAGTTATACGGGACGGCAGATCTCTGGGGCCAACGTCCTGACTTTC.

This chain connects TRBV5-1 to TRBJ2-1, with D uncertain. Trimming pared 1 base from V and 0 bases from J, leaving 8 bases between. The CDR3 totals 15 residues. The germline CDR1 and CDR2 sequences are SGHRS and YFSETQ. CDR3 in DNA: TGCGCCAGCAGCTTGAACCTGGGCTCCTACAATGAGCAGTTCTTC. Its protein product is CASSLNLGSYNEQFF.

J is TRBJ1-1 and V is TRBV6-1; possible D gene TRBD1, 6 bases. Germline V lookup: CDR1 MNHNS, CDR2 SASEGT. V gave up 4 bases and J gave up 8 bases, with 11 bases separating them. This CDR3 contains 12 residues. The CDR3 here is CASSVAGDEAFF. CDR3 coding DNA: TGTGCCAGCAGTGTCGCAGGGGACGAAGCTTTCTTT.

This clonotype was found a few times. The chain employs TRBV30 and TRBJ2-1; D is undetermined. The CDR3 has 11 amino acids. The V gene's germline CDR1 is GTSNPN and CDR2 SVGIG (reference sequence). V shed 2 bases and J shed 6 bases, with 5 bases lying between them. CDR3 sequence (DNA): TGTGCCTGGAGTTACAGCAATGAGCAGTTCTTC. Protein product: CAWSYSNEQFF.

The sample holds a few counts of this clonotype. CDR3: CSARGLKRGLEAFF. The CDR3 region has the DNA TGCAGTGCTAGAGGTCTTAAGCGTGGCCTTGAAGCTTTCTTT. The chain is built from TRBV20-1 and TRBJ1-1; D is undetermined. This CDR3 has 14 amino acids. Trimming removed 1 base at V and 7 bases at J, with 16 bases between. Germline CDR1 and CDR2: DFQATT and SNEGSKA (reference sequence).

V is TRBV6-1 and J is TRBJ1-1; D is uncertain. V shed 1 base and J shed 5 bases, with 8 bases lying between them. The CDR3 runs to 13 residues. CDR1 is MNHNS and CDR2 is SASEGT in the germline V gene. The CDR3 spells CASSEDWATEAFF. The CDR3 DNA reads as TGTGCCAGCAGTGAAGATTGGGCGACTGAAGCTTTCTTT.

A few counts support this clonotype. The chain joins TRBV2 to TRBJ1-5; possibly TRBD1 for D (5 bases). Trimming cost V 6 bases and J 6 bases, with 24 bases left between them. The CDR3 has 17 amino acids. The V gene's germline CDR1 is SNHLY and CDR2 FYNNEI. The DNA of the CDR3 is TGTGCCAGCAGAGGCGCGCAGGGTGGTAATCTCCGTCAGCCCCAGCATTTT. This translates into CASRGAQGGNLRQPQHF.

The chain combines TRBV12-3 or TRBV12-4 with TRBJ2-7; the D gene could be TRBD1 or TRBD2 (5 bases each). This CDR3 contains 15 residues. V was trimmed by 1 base and J by 0 bases, leaving 10 bases between them. The CDR3: CASSLGGTFSYEQYF. In nucleotides, the CDR3 is TGTGCCAGCAGTTTAGGGGGGACGTTCTCCTACGAGCAGTACTTC.